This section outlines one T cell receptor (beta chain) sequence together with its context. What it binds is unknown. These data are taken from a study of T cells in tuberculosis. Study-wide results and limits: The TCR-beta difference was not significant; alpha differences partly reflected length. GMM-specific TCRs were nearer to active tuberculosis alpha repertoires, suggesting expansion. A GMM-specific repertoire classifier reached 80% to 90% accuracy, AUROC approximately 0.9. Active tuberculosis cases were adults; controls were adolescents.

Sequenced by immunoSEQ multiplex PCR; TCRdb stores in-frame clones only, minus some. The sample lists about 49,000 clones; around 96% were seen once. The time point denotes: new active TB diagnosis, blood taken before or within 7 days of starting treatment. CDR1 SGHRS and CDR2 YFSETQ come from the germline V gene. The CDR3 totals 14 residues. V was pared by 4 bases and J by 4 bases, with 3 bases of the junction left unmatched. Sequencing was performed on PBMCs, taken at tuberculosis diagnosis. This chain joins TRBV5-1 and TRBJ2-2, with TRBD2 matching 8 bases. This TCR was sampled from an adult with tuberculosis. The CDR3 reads CASSRAGGTGELFF. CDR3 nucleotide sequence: TGCGCCAGCAGCCGTGCGGGAGGCACCGGGGAGCTGTTTTTT.